Below, 25 T cell receptor beta chains from the same sample are listed, as sequenced in a study of cytomegalovirus exposure and HLA in healthy donors. The protocol was immunoSEQ multiplex PCR, while the TCRdb copy is restricted to in-frame clones and leaves out a portion. The profile shows some 100,000 clones, 85% to 90% of them singletons. Sequencing was performed on PBMCs. These receptors were taken from a woman under 30 in good health and CMV-seronegative.

The gene calls are TRBV5-1 and TRBJ2-3; 8 bases line up with TRBD1. Germline trimming cut 5 bases from V and 5 bases from J; bases unmatched to any gene: 7. The CDR3 is 14 residues long. Germline loops: CDR1 SGHRS, CDR2 YFSETQ. The CDR3 is CASSSQGAGDTQYF. The CDR3 bases are TGCGCCAGCAGTTCCCAGGGGGCGGGAGATACGCAGTATTTT.

The chain uses TRBV2 and TRBJ2-7; TRBD1 agrees at 7 bases. In germline, CDR1 is SNHLY, CDR2 FYNNEI. CDR3 length equals 12 residues. Trimming at V came to 6 bases and at J to 5 bases, leaving 4 bases not matched to a gene. The CDR3 spells CASRGQGDEQYF. CDR3 DNA: TGTGCCAGCAGGGGGCAGGGGGACGAGCAGTACTTC.

The chain employs TRBV9 and TRBJ2-7; 10 positions match TRBD1. The length of the CDR3 is 13 residues. V was clipped by 4 bases and J by 4 bases; unmatched bases: 2. Germline V gene sequence: CDR1 SGDLS, CDR2 YYNGEE. The CDR3 here is CASSRDRGYEQYF. In DNA form, the CDR3 reads TGTGCCAGCAGCCGGGACAGGGGTTACGAGCAGTACTTC. The full variable domain, with the rest looked up from reference TRBV9 and TRBJ2-7, is DSGVTQTPKHLITATGQRVTLRCSPRSGDLSVYWYQQSLDQGLQFLIQYYNGEERAKGNILERFSAQQFPDLHSELNLSSLELGDSALYFCASSRDRGYEQYFGPGTRLTVT.

V is TRBV30 and J is TRBJ2-1, with D possibly matching TRBD1 (6 bases). CDR1 GTSNPN and CDR2 SVGIG come from the germline V gene (reference sequence). CDR3 length: 13 amino acids. V gave up 1 base and J gave up 13 bases, with 17 bases separating them. CDR3 protein: CAWSAENRAIQFF. The CDR3 DNA follows: TGTGCCTGGAGTGCCGAAAACAGGGCGATCCAGTTCTTC.

In its sample, this clone was seen once. The V call is TRBV6-6, the J call TRBJ2-7; D not certain. V was shortened by 0 bases and J by 5 bases, with 11 bases between the two germline ends. In germline, CDR1 is MNHNY, CDR2 SVGAGI (reference sequence). The CDR3 is 14 amino acids. The CDR3 loop is CASSYSTQVDEQYF. The CDR3 DNA reads TGTGCCAGCAGTTACTCGACCCAGGTGGACGAGCAGTACTTC.

The V call is TRBV7-2, the J call TRBJ1-2; D is undetermined. In germline, CDR1 is SGHTA, CDR2 FQGNSA. This CDR3 has 13 amino acids. The V end was cut by 5 bases, the J end by 1 base, with 8 bases between. CDR3 sequence: CASSQQLNYGYTF. The DNA for the CDR3 is TGTGCCAGCAGCCAACAGCTTAACTATGGCTACACCTTC.

This chain connects TRBV27 to TRBJ2-7, with D possibly TRBD1 on 8 matching bases. CDR3 size: 15 residues. CDR1 MNHEY and CDR2 SMNVEV come from the germline V gene (reference sequence). V lost 5 bases and J lost 2, with 16 bases in between. The CDR3 spells CASSQRDRPTYEQYF. CDR3 nucleotide sequence: TGTGCCAGCAGTCAGCGGGACAGGCCCACCTACGAGCAGTACTTC.

The chain uses TRBV29-1 and TRBJ2-5; 10 nucleotides agree with TRBD2. Germline CDR1 and CDR2: SQVTM and ANQGSEA. Losses at the gene ends were 7 bases for V and 5 bases for J; bases not matched to a gene: 7. This CDR3 is 13 amino acids long. DNA for the CDR3: TGCAGCGAACGACTAGCGGGTCTGGAGACCCAGTACTTC. Its translation: CSERLAGLETQYF.

This chain connects TRBV5-4 to TRBJ2-7; TRBD2 aligns across 9 bases. Looked up from germline, CDR1 is SGHNT and CDR2 is YYREEE (reference sequence). Trimming at V came to 0 bases and at J to 1 base, leaving 8 bases not matched to a gene. The CDR3 spans 17 residues. CDR3 amino acids: CASSLVLLAGTSYEQYF. The DNA of the CDR3 is TGTGCCAGCAGCTTGGTTTTGCTAGCGGGAACTTCCTACGAGCAGTACTTC.

This chain uses TRBV5-5 with TRBJ2-5, with 9 bases matching TRBD1. The V and J ends lost 2 bases and 4 bases, in that order; junction bases with no gene match: 6. Germline CDR1 is SGHKS and CDR2 is YYEKEE (reference sequence). This CDR3 has 15 amino acids. This CDR3 reads CASSLYDRGVETQYF. CDR3 sequence (DNA): TGTGCCAGCAGCTTATACGACAGGGGGGTAGAGACCCAGTACTTC.

This chain links TRBV27 with TRBJ2-1, with 16 nucleotides matching TRBD2. The CDR3 loop spans 15 amino acids. V lost 5 bases to trimming and J lost 10 bases; unmatched junction nucleotides: 5. Germline V gene sequence: CDR1 MNHEY, CDR2 SMNVEV (reference sequence). The CDR3 DNA reads as TGTGCCAGCAGTCTCGGGACTAGCGGGAGGGGGGAGCAGTTCTTC. Protein sequence: CASSLGTSGRGEQFF.

This sequence joins TRBV7-9 and TRBJ1-1; 9 nucleotides align to TRBD1. The CDR3 contains 16 residues. J was trimmed by 5 bases and V by 5 bases; bases with no gene match: 12. CDR1 is SEHNR and CDR2 is FQNEAQ in the germline V gene (reference sequence). The CDR3 is CASSPSGTGSQTEAFF. As DNA, the CDR3 is TGTGCCAGCAGCCCCTCCGGGACAGGGAGTCAAACTGAAGCTTTCTTT.

Only one count was recorded for this clone. V and J are TRBV4-3 and TRBJ1-1; D gene unclear. The CDR3 is made up of 14 amino acids. Germline CDR1 is LGHNA and CDR2 is YSLEER. V lost 1 base, J lost 1 base, and 7 bases lay in between. Here the CDR3 reads CASSQGYGNTEAFF. CDR3 DNA sequence: TGCGCCAGCAGCCAAGGGTACGGGAACACTGAAGCTTTCTTT.

The CDR3 DNA follows: TGCGCCAGCAGCCAAGGATCGACAGGCTATGGCTACACCTTC. Protein product: CASSQGSTGYGYTF. The rearrangement links TRBV5-1 to TRBJ1-2; a weak D match, TRBD1 (6 bases). Trimming shortened V by 4 bases and J by 4 bases, and 14 bases separated the two germline ends. CDR1 and CDR2 from the germline V gene are SGHRS and YFSETQ. The CDR3 runs to 14 residues. Drawing the rest from reference TRBV5-1 and TRBJ1-2, the complete variable domain is KAGVTQTPRYLIKTRGQQVTLSCSPISGHRSVSWYQQTPGQGLQFLFEYFSETQRNKGNFPGRFSGRQFSNSRSEMNVSTLELGDSALYLCASSQGSTGYGYTFGSGTRLTVV.

The gene calls are TRBV4-2 and TRBJ2-3, with TRBD1 matching 7 bases. Germline V lookup: CDR1 LGHNA, CDR2 YNFKEQ. This CDR3 region has 15 residues. V gave up 2 bases and J gave up 3 bases; unmatched junction bases: 5. The CDR3 loop reads CASSQQGEPTDTQYF. CDR3 sequence (DNA): TGTGCCAGCAGCCAACAGGGGGAGCCTACAGATACGCAGTATTTT.

This clone appeared a few times. The chain joins TRBV2 to TRBJ1-2, with 9 nucleotides matching TRBD1. J lost 7 bases, V lost 1 base, and 4 bases had no gene match. This CDR3 spans 14 amino acids. Germline loops: CDR1 SNHLY, CDR2 FYNNEI. CDR3 amino acids: CASSEVGQGLGYTF. CDR3 DNA: TGTGCCAGCAGTGAAGTGGGACAGGGACTTGGCTACACCTTC. Full variable domain (rest looked up from reference TRBV2 and TRBJ1-2): EPEVTQTPSHQVTQMGQEVILRCVPISNHLYFYWYRQILGQKVEFLVSFYNNEISEKSEIFDDQFSVERPDGSNFTLKIRSTKLEDSAMYFCASSEVGQGLGYTFGSGTRLTVV.

This clone has just a few counts. The gene calls are TRBV13 and TRBJ2-3; 7 bases fit TRBD2. V dropped 2 bases and J dropped 6; count of bases not matched to a gene: 2. The CDR3 length is 13 residues. The germline V gene encodes CDR1 PRHDT and CDR2 FYEKMQ (reference sequence). The CDR3 region is CASSLKRGDTQYF. The CDR3 bases are TGTGCCAGCAGCTTAAAGCGGGGCGATACGCAGTATTTT.

V gene TRBV18 combines with J gene TRBJ2-5; D may be TRBD1 (5 bases). Germline CDR1 and CDR2: KGHSH and LQKENI. The CDR3 consists of 13 residues. Trimming left V 2 bases short and J 4 bases short, with 8 bases between. In DNA form, the CDR3 reads TGTGCCAGCTCACCAAGCAGGGTAGAGACCCAGTACTTC. Its translation is CASSPSRVETQYF. The full variable domain, rest sourced from reference TRBV18 and TRBJ2-5, is NAGVMQNPRHLVRRRGQEARLRCSPMKGHSHVYWYRQLPEEGLKFMVYLQKENIIDESGMPKERFSAEFPKEGPSILRIQQVVRGDSAAYFCASSPSRVETQYFGPGTRLLVL.

J is TRBJ2-5 and V is TRBV9, with D possibly being TRBD1 (5 bases). The CDR3 covers 15 residues. CDR1 is SGDLS and CDR2 is YYNGEE in the germline V gene. Trimming removed 0 bases at V and 1 base at J, with 10 bases between. This CDR3 is CASSVGDSSQETQYF. As DNA, the CDR3 is TGTGCCAGCAGCGTAGGCGACAGCTCCCAAGAGACCCAGTACTTC.

The chain carries TRBV29-1 and TRBJ2-2; 9 bases match TRBD2. Trimming removed 4 bases from V and 7 bases from J; junction bases left unmatched: 13. Germline V lookup: CDR1 SQVTM, CDR2 ANQGSEA. This CDR3 contains 16 residues. The CDR3: CSVGTFAGGPGGELFF. The CDR3 region has the DNA TGCAGCGTTGGCACTTTTGCGGGAGGGCCGGGCGGGGAGCTGTTTTTT.

The chain has TRBV5-1 and TRBJ2-7; tentative D call: TRBD1 (6 bases). The CDR3 spans 13 residues. Per the germline V gene, CDR1 is SGHRS and CDR2 is YFSETQ. The V end lost 5 bases, the J end lost 2 bases, and 11 bases lay between the germline ends. In DNA, the CDR3 is TGCGCCAGCAGTCGGGACAACCCCTACGAGCAGTACTTC. Amino acids: CASSRDNPYEQYF.

The chain combines TRBV6-5 with TRBJ2-7; a weak D match, TRBD1 (6 bases). Germline V gene data show CDR1 as MNHEY and CDR2 as SVGAGI. CDR3 length: 14 residues. Trimming cost V 7 bases and J 0 bases, with 13 bases left between them. The DNA of the CDR3 is TGTGCCAGCAATAACCGGGACAACTCCTACGAGCAGTACTTC. Translation: CASNNRDNSYEQYF.

The chain couples TRBV28 to TRBJ1-1, with no clear D. The CDR3 has 13 amino acids. V shed 6 bases and J shed 1 base, with 9 bases lying between them. The germline V gene encodes CDR1 MDHEN and CDR2 SYDVKM. This CDR3 is CASRGLTNTEAFF. In nucleotides, the CDR3 is TGTGCCAGCAGAGGACTTACGAACACTGAAGCTTTCTTT.

The chain uses TRBV6-4 and TRBJ1-4; 7 bases agree with TRBD1. Trimming took 6 bases from V and 3 from J; bases not matched to a gene: 7. Looked up from germline, CDR1 is MRHNA and CDR2 is SNTAGT. The CDR3 loop spans 15 amino acids. CDR3 region: CASSQTGLPNEKLFF. CDR3 bases: TGTGCCAGCAGCCAGACAGGGTTACCTAATGAAAAACTGTTTTTT.

The V and J genes are TRBV7-9 and TRBJ2-7, with 8 bases lining up with TRBD1. The CDR3 has 15 amino acids. Losses at the gene ends were 5 bases for V and 0 bases for J; bases not matched to a gene: 6. The V gene's germline CDR1 is SEHNR and CDR2 FQNEAQ (reference sequence). CDR3 sequence (DNA): TGTGCCAGCAGCGACCGGGACAGGTCCTCCTACGAGCAGTACTTC. Its translation: CASSDRDRSSYEQYF.